Given below is one T cell receptor beta chain in context. The V gene's germline CDR1 is MNHEY and CDR2 SMNVEV (reference sequence). The CDR3 runs to 15 residues. J was trimmed by 2 bases and V by 3 bases; bases with no gene match: 3. None of the donors, who were healthy HIV-negative adults, had recently had acute infections or vaccinations. The source of the sample is a study of shared clonotypes between healthy human individuals. Study context: CD4 naive and CD4 memory each took three plates per donor, while CD8 naive took two and CD8 memory one.

Sequencing was performed with immunoSEQ multiplex PCR; in TCRdb, only in-frame clones are kept and a portion is missing. The sample includes fewer than 3 million clones, roughly 90% of them seen just once. The sequencing sample was made of naive CD4+ T cells from PBMCs. As for subset: CD45RA+ positively selected. This sequence was found in a man aged 18-30 years in good health. Some clones in this sample may be carry-over from other donors' samples. The chain combines TRBV27 with TRBJ1-3, with 8 positions matching TRBD1. CDR3 amino acids: CASSLQGAAGNTIYF. In nucleotides, the CDR3 is TGTGCCAGCAGTTTGCAGGGGGCAGCTGGAAACACCATATATTTT.